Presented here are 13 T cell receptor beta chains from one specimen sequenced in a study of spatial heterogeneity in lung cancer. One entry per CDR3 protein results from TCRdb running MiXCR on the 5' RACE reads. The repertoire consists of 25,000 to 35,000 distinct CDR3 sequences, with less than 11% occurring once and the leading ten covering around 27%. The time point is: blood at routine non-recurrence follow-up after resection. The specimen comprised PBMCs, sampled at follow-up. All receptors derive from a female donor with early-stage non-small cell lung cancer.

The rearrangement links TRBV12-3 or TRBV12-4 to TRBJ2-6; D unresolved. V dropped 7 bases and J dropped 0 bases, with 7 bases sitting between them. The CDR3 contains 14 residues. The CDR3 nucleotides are TGTGCCAGCACCCGGAGCTCTGGGGCCAACGTCCTGACTTTC. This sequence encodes CASTRSSGANVLTF.

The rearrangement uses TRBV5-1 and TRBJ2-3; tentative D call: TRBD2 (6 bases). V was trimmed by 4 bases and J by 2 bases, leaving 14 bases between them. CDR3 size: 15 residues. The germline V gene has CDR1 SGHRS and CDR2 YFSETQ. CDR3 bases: TGCGCCAGCAGCCCAACCGGACTATTCACAGATACGCAGTATTTT. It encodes CASSPTGLFTDTQYF.

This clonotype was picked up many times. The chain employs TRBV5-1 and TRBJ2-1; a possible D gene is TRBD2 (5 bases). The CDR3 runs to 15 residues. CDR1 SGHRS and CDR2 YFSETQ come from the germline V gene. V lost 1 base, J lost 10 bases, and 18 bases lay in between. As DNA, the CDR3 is TGCGCCAGCAGCTTGCGTGGCGGGTTGTCGGGCGAGCAGTTCTTC. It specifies CASSLRGGLSGEQFF.

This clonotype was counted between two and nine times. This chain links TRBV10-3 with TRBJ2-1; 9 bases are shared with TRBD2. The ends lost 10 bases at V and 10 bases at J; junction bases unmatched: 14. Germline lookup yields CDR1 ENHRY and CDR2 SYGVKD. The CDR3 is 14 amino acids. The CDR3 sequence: CATRNTSGPPEQFF. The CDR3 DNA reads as TGTGCCACCCGGAACACTAGCGGGCCGCCGGAGCAGTTCTTC.

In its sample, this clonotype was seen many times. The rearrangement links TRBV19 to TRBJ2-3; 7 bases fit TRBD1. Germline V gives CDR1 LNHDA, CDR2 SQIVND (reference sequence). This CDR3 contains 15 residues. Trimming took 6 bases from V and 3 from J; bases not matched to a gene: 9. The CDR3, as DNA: TGTGCCAGTAGGGACAGGACTGCCTCTACAGATACGCAGTATTTT. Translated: CASRDRTASTDTQYF.

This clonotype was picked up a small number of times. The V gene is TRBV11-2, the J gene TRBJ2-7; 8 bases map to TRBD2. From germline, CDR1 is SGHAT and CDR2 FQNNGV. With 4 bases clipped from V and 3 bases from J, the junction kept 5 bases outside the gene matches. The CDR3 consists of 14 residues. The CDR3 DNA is TGTGCCAGCAGCTCAACTAGCGGACACTACGAGCAGTACTTC. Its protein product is CASSSTSGHYEQYF.

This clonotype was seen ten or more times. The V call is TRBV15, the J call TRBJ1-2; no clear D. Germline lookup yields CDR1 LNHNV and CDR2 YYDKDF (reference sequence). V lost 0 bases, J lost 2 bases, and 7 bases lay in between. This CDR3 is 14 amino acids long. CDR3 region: CATSRDQRNYGYTF. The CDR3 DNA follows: TGTGCCACCAGCAGAGATCAACGGAACTATGGCTACACCTTC.

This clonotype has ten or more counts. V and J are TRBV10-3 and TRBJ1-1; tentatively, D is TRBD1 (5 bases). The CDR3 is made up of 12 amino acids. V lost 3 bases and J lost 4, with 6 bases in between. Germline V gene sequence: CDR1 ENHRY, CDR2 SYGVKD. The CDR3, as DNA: TGTGCCATCAGTGACGACAGCACTGAAGCTTTCTTT. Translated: CAISDDSTEAFF.

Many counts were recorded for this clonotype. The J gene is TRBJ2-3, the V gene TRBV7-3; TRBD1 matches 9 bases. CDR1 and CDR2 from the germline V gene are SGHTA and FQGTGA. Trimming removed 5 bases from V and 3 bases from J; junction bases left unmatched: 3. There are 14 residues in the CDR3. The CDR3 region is CASSTGTGTDTQYF. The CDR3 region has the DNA TGTGCCAGCAGCACCGGGACAGGGACAGATACGCAGTATTTT.

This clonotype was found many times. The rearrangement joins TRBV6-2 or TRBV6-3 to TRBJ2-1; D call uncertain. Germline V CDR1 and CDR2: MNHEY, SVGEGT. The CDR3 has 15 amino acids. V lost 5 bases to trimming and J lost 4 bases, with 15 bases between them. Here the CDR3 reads CASSGDPWGYNEQFF. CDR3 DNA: TGTGCCAGCAGTGGAGACCCTTGGGGTTACAATGAGCAGTTCTTC.

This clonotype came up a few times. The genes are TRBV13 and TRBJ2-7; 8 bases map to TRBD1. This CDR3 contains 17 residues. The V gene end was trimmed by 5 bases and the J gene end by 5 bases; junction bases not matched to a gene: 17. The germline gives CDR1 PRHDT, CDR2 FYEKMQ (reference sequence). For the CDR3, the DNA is TGTGCCAGCAGCCCGCGGACAGGGAACGTGAGGGTTGACGAGCAGTACTTC. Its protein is CASSPRTGNVRVDEQYF. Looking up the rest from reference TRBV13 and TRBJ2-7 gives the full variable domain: AAGVIQSPRHLIKEKRETATLKCYPIPRHDTVYWYQQGPGQDPQFLISFYEKMQSDKGSIPDRFSAQQFSDYHSELNMSSLELGDSALYFCASSPRTGNVRVDEQYFGPGTRLTVT.

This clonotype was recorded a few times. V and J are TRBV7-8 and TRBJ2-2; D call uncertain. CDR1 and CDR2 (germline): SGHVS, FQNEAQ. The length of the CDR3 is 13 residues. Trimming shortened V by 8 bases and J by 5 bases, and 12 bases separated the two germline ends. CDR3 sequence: CASSKGWTGELFF. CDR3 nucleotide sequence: TGTGCCAGCTCTAAGGGTTGGACCGGGGAGCTGTTTTTT.

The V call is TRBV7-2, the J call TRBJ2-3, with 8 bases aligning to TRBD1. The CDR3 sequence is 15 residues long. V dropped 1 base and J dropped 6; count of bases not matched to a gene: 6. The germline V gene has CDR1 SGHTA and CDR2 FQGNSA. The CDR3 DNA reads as TGTGCCAGCAGCTTAGACCACAGGGGGACCGATACGCAGTATTTT. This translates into CASSLDHRGTDTQYF.